These 28 T cell receptor beta chains originate from one sample sequenced in a study of blood T cells in healthy people across ages. With a J-beta primer mix and a sample-barcoded 5' primer, a second PCR ran about 6 to 11 cycles. Each CDR3 protein is one row after TCRdb ran MiXCR on the 5' RACE reads. Of 1.8 million or so distinct CDR3 sequences listed, roughly two fifths are singletons. Sequenced material: blood. The receptors originated from a human donor in good health.

This sequence joins TRBV7-9 and TRBJ1-1; D perhaps matches TRBD1 (5 bases). The length of the CDR3 is 15 residues. V shed 5 bases and J shed 6 bases, with 19 bases lying between them. Germline lookup yields CDR1 SEHNR and CDR2 FQNEAQ (reference sequence). CDR3 in DNA: TGTGCCAGCAGCCCAAGACAGACCTGGGGGGCTGAAGCTTTCTTT. Translation: CASSPRQTWGAEAFF.

The V gene is TRBV5-6, the J gene TRBJ2-4, with D maybe TRBD1 (6 bases). The CDR3 is 16 amino acids. Between the trimmed V and J ends, which lost 0 bases and 1 base, there was a span of 11 bases. Germline V gene data show CDR1 as SGHDT and CDR2 as YYEEEE. CDR3 residues: CASSLVGAPAKNIQYF. As DNA, the CDR3 is TGTGCCAGCAGCTTGGTGGGGGCTCCGGCCAAAAACATTCAGTACTTC.

The chain combines TRBV5-1 with TRBJ2-3, with 8 nucleotides matching TRBD1. The V gene's germline CDR1 is SGHRS and CDR2 YFSETQ. The CDR3 extends over 16 amino acids. V lost 4 bases, J lost 0 bases, and 7 bases stayed unmatched. DNA of the CDR3: TGCGCCAGCAGCACCGGACAGGGTTCTAGCACAGATACGCAGTATTTT. Protein: CASSTGQGSSTDTQYF.

The chain links TRBV25-1 to TRBJ1-1, with 8 bases fitting TRBD1. After removal of 6 bases from V and 5 bases from J, the junction contained 8 bases not matched to a gene. Germline CDR1 MGHDK, CDR2 SYGVNS. CDR3 length equals 14 residues. DNA of the CDR3: TGTGCCAGCAGGGCAGGGGGCGAGGTGACTGAAGCTTTCTTT. Residues: CASRAGGEVTEAFF.

The rearrangement uses TRBV29-1 and TRBJ1-1, with 8 bases identical to TRBD1. Germline CDR1 SQVTM, CDR2 ANQGSEA. Germline trimming cut 7 bases from V and 1 base from J; bases unmatched to any gene: 2. The CDR3 covers 12 residues. In DNA form, the CDR3 reads TGCAGCGGGGACAGGCAGAACACTGAAGCTTTCTTT. Translating gives CSGDRQNTEAFF.

V usage is TRBV12-3 or TRBV12-4 and J usage is TRBJ2-1; no reliable D call. This CDR3 is 13 amino acids long. V gave up 5 bases and J gave up 5 bases, with 10 bases separating them. CDR3 residues: CASSPNANNEQFF. The DNA for the CDR3 is TGTGCCAGCAGTCCGAACGCCAACAATGAGCAGTTCTTC.

V is TRBV20-1 and J is TRBJ2-1; no reliable D call. The V end lost 5 bases, the J end lost 4 bases, and 15 bases lay between the germline ends. CDR1 is DFQATT, CDR2 SNEGSKA, per germline (reference sequence). The CDR3 length is 14 residues. CDR3 sequence (DNA): TGCAGTGCTCCGCCCGGCGGAAAGTACAATGAGCAGTTCTTC. It specifies CSAPPGGKYNEQFF.

This clonotype was seen once. V is TRBV27 and J is TRBJ1-1; 7 bases are a match to TRBD1. From germline, CDR1 is MNHEY and CDR2 SMNVEV (reference sequence). The CDR3 has 12 amino acids. With V trimmed by 4 bases and J by 8 bases, 4 bases remained unmatched. DNA for the CDR3: TGTGCCAGCAGTTCGAGGGGGCGGGAAGCTTTCTTT. Protein sequence: CASSSRGREAFF.

The J gene is TRBJ2-7, the V gene TRBV29-1; 10 bases are shared with TRBD1. Germline CDR1 and CDR2: SQVTM and ANQGSEA. J was trimmed by 6 bases and V by 7 bases; bases with no gene match: 12. The CDR3 sequence is 14 residues long. The CDR3 nucleotides are TGCAGCGCCCTACAAGCGGGACAGGGGTTCGAGCAGTACTTC. Protein: CSALQAGQGFEQYF.

The chain has TRBV6-2 or TRBV6-3 and TRBJ1-5, with D possibly being TRBD1 (5 bases). CDR3 length equals 15 residues. CDR1 MNHEY and CDR2 SVGEGT come from the germline V gene. V gave up 6 bases and J gave up 5 bases, with 17 bases separating them. CDR3 nucleotides: TGTGCCAGCAGCCCTGGCGAGCGGGGGGATCAGCCCCAGCATTTT. This translates into CASSPGERGDQPQHF.

This clonotype is a singleton in its sample. In this CDR3 the conserved last residue, phenylalanine or tryptophan, is missing, so a read error is likely. Because the CDR3's place on the DNA is in doubt, the DNA is left out and the CDR3 is given as listed by TCRdb. The chain joins TRBV7-4 to TRBJ2-3. The CDR3 spans 13 amino acids, including both terminal residues. The V gene's germline CDR1 is SGHVT and CDR2 SQSDAQ. Here the CDR3 reads CASSLAGSQLLRI.

The V call is TRBV20-1, the J call TRBJ2-5; D gene ambiguous. The J call may be wrong; the DNA end is better matched by TRBJ2-7. Per the germline V gene, CDR1 is DFQATT and CDR2 is SNEGSKA (reference sequence). This CDR3 comprises 13 residues. The DNA for the CDR3 is TGCAGTGCTAGTATTAACAGAAATAACGAGCAGTACTTC. It specifies CSASINRNNEQYF.

This clonotype came up a few times. The J gene is TRBJ2-1, the V gene TRBV6-1, with 7 bases identical to TRBD2. Losses at the gene ends were 4 bases for V and 15 bases for J; bases not matched to a gene: 9. Germline V gene lookup returns CDR1 MNHNS and CDR2 SASEGT. The CDR3 consists of 12 residues. Here the CDR3 reads CASSVSAPGGFF. As DNA, the CDR3 is TGTGCCAGCAGTGTTTCGGCTCCGGGGGGGTTCTTC.

The chain couples TRBV20-1 to TRBJ2-3; no clear D. Germline V lookup: CDR1 DFQATT, CDR2 SNEGSKA (reference sequence). The CDR3 has 13 amino acids. Deletions cut 7 bases from V and 0 bases from J, with 11 bases between. CDR3 sequence (DNA): TGCAGTGTCAGGTCACCTAGCACAGATACGCAGTATTTT. Translated, it gives CSVRSPSTDTQYF.

With regard to this clonotype: Lacking the conserved final phenylalanine or tryptophan, this CDR3 likely reflects a read error. This chain links TRBV5-1 with TRBJ2-3; 7 bases are a match to TRBD1. The CDR3 contains 14 residues. Germline assignment: CDR1 SGHRS and CDR2 YFSETQ. Trimming at V came to 3 bases and at J to 10 bases, leaving 11 bases not matched to a gene. CDR3 protein: CASSYQGGPPPQYC. As DNA, the CDR3 is TGCGCCAGCAGCTATCAAGGGGGCCCGCCGCCGCAGTATTGT.

The genes are TRBV12-3 or TRBV12-4 and TRBJ1-1, with 7 bases aligning to TRBD1. Trimming took 5 bases from V and 5 from J; bases not matched to a gene: 11. The CDR3 has 15 amino acids. CDR3 region: CASSTRQGGGTEAFF. The CDR3 DNA reads as TGTGCCAGCAGTACTCGACAGGGAGGGGGGACTGAAGCTTTCTTT.

This clonotype was observed a few times. V usage is TRBV10-3 and J usage is TRBJ2-1; possible D gene TRBD1, 7 bases. Germline lookup yields CDR1 ENHRY and CDR2 SYGVKD. This CDR3 has 15 amino acids. V was trimmed by 3 bases and J by 6 bases, leaving 15 bases between them. This CDR3 is CAISEFNRGGNEQFF. CDR3 nucleotides: TGTGCCATCAGTGAATTCAACAGGGGAGGCAATGAGCAGTTCTTC.

This clonotype has more than one count but fewer than ten. The chain employs TRBV4-2 and TRBJ1-5; weak D call: TRBD1 (5 bases). The CDR3 sequence is 15 residues long. The V gene's germline CDR1 is LGHNA and CDR2 YNFKEQ. The ends were cut back, 1 base at V and 4 bases at J, with 11 bases in the middle. The CDR3 DNA sequence: TGTGCCAGCAGCCAAGCCTCAGGGAGGAATCAGCCCCAGCATTTT. Translating gives CASSQASGRNQPQHF.

This chain joins TRBV21-1 and TRBJ2-7; the D call of TRBD1 is as the table states it, not checked on the DNA. TRBV21-1 is flagged as a pseudogene. The CDR3 totals 14 residues. CDR3 DNA: TGTGCCAGCACACTCGGGGGCGGAACCTACGAGCAGTACTTC. Its protein is CASTLGGGTYEQYF.

This clonotype was picked up many times. The V and J genes are TRBV7-2 and TRBJ1-2; D might be TRBD1 (5 bases). The CDR3 runs 13 residues. Germline lookup yields CDR1 SGHTA and CDR2 FQGNSA. Trimming took off 4 bases at V and 3 bases at J, with 9 bases between the two ends. This CDR3 reads CASSSEGYYGYTF. Written as DNA, the CDR3 is TGTGCCAGCAGCTCAGAGGGGTACTATGGCTACACCTTC.

DNA for the CDR3: TGCAGCGTTAGGACCCCTGGAAACACCATATATTTT. This translates into CSVRTPGNTIYF. This sequence joins TRBV29-1 and TRBJ1-3; D is undetermined. Germline CDR1 SQVTM, CDR2 ANQGSEA. CDR3 length: 12 residues. Trimming took 5 bases from V and 2 from J, leaving 7 bases between them.

This clonotype was observed a few times. CDR3 protein: CASSSVLGGYTF. CDR3 DNA sequence: TGTGCCAGCAGCTCGGTTCTGGGAGGGTACACCTTC. This sequence joins TRBV7-2 and TRBJ1-2; D ambiguous. Germline V CDR1 and CDR2: SGHTA, FQGNSA. CDR3 size: 12 residues. V gave up 4 bases and J gave up 11 bases, with 14 bases separating them.

This clonotype has a handful of counts. The chain employs TRBV7-7 and TRBJ2-3; 9 nucleotides match TRBD1. With V trimmed by 5 bases and J by 6 bases, 9 bases remained unmatched. The CDR3 has 15 residues. Germline lookup yields CDR1 SSHAT and CDR2 FNYEAQ (reference sequence). The CDR3 bases are TGTGCCAGCAGCACCGGGACAGGGTCTTGGGATACGCAGTATTTT. It codes for CASSTGTGSWDTQYF.

The chain employs TRBV15 and TRBJ1-2; a weak D match, TRBD1 (6 bases). Per the germline V gene, CDR1 is LNHNV and CDR2 is YYDKDF (reference sequence). The CDR3 contains 13 residues. Trimming shortened V by 5 bases and J by 2 bases, and 9 bases separated the two germline ends. The CDR3 region is CATSAGENYGYTF. In nucleotides, the CDR3 is TGTGCCACCAGCGCAGGGGAAAACTATGGCTACACCTTC.

This clonotype has only a few counts. As DNA, the CDR3 is TGCGCCAGCAGCTTGGGACAGGGGGCGAGCAATCAGCCCCAGCATTTT. Protein: CASSLGQGASNQPQHF. This chain links TRBV5-1 with TRBJ1-5; 10 bases are shared with TRBD1. Germline trimming cut 0 bases from V and 1 base from J; bases unmatched to any gene: 1. CDR3 length: 16 amino acids. Germline V CDR1 and CDR2: SGHRS, YFSETQ.

A few counts support this clonotype. The CDR3, as DNA: TGTGCCAGCAGCCAAGCCGAGGGTGGTTCTGAAAAACTGTTTTTT. Protein: CASSQAEGGSEKLFF. The rearrangement uses TRBV4-2 and TRBJ1-4; D remains unclear. V was trimmed by 1 base and J by 7 bases, leaving 13 bases between them. From germline, CDR1 is LGHNA and CDR2 YNFKEQ. CDR3 length: 15 amino acids.

The rearrangement joins TRBV7-3 to TRBJ2-1; D may be TRBD2 (7 bases). Germline CDR1 and CDR2: SGHTA and FQGTGA. The length of the CDR3 is 15 residues. V gave up 0 bases and J gave up 7 bases, with 13 bases separating them. In DNA form, the CDR3 reads TGTGCCAGCAGCTTAACGGGGGGGCGGGGTAATGAGCAGTTCTTC. It codes for CASSLTGGRGNEQFF. Filled out from reference TRBV7-3 and TRBJ2-1, the complete variable domain reads GAGVSQTPSNKVTEKGKYVELRCDPISGHTALYWYRQSLGQGPEFLIYFQGTGAADDSGLPNDRFFAVRPEGSVSTLKIQRTERGDSAVYLCASSLTGGRGNEQFFGPGTRLTVL.

The rearrangement uses TRBV14 and TRBJ2-5; D is unresolved. This CDR3 comprises 14 residues. Trimming pared 0 bases from V and 2 bases from J, leaving 7 bases between. From germline, CDR1 is SGHDN and CDR2 FVKESK. CDR3 in amino acids: CASSQDWQQETQYF. The CDR3 nucleotides are TGTGCCAGCAGCCAAGATTGGCAGCAAGAGACCCAGTACTTC. Based on the CDR3 plus reference TRBV14 and TRBJ2-5, the full variable domain is EAGVTQFPSHSVIEKGQTVTLRCDPISGHDNLYWYRRVMGKEIKFLLHFVKESKQDESGMPNNRFLAERTGGTYSTLKVQPAELEDSGVYFCASSQDWQQETQYFGPGTRLLVL.